Shown below are 4 T cell receptor beta chains from a single sample sequenced in a study of shared clonotypes between healthy human individuals (dated by TCRdb to about 2020). The library was built by means of the immunoSEQ multiplex PCR assay. TCRdb retrieved this table from immuneACCESS and kept in-frame rearrangements only. Not all clones are present; in checked studies, unresolved V genes account for under half, and no reason is known for the remainder. The sample table lists around 2.3 million clones, approximately 95% of them with a count of one. Over 0.1% of the sample lies in the top ten. The sample taken for sequencing was naive CD4+ T cells sorted from blood. In light of the paper, this sample's cell subset or site label describes: CD45RA+ positively selected. The source of these receptors is a man aged 18-30 years in good health.

The gene calls are TRBV19 and TRBJ1-1, with D perhaps matching TRBD1 (5 bases). Germline assignment: CDR1 LNHDA and CDR2 SQIVND (reference sequence). Trimming took 1 base from V and 3 from J, leaving 9 bases between them. This CDR3 region has 14 residues. Written as DNA, the CDR3 is TGTGCCAGTAGTATAGTGGGGCTTTACACTGAAGCTTTCTTT. It specifies CASSIVGLYTEAFF.

On this clone: One end of the junction does not line up with germline, which may come from a read error. The rearrangement links TRBV7-7 to TRBJ2-2; weak D call: TRBD2 (5 bases). Germline V gene data show CDR1 as SSHAT and CDR2 as FNYEAQ (reference sequence). The CDR3 spans 14 residues. CDR3 region: CASSLSGSTGELFF. As DNA, the CDR3 is TGTGCTAGCAGCTTGTCGGGGAGCACCGGGGAGCTGTTTTTT.

This rearrangement joins TRBV5-6 to TRBJ2-3; 8 nucleotides agree with TRBD2. Trimming took 4 bases from V and 2 from J; bases not matched to a gene: 9. The CDR3 consists of 16 residues. Germline values: CDR1 SGHDT, CDR2 YYEEEE. The CDR3 bases are TGTGCCAGCAGCCCCGGGGTAGCGGGACACACAGATACGCAGTATTTT. Translation: CASSPGVAGHTDTQYF.

This clone has only one observation. The chain joins TRBV30 to TRBJ2-7, with 9 nucleotides matching TRBD1. Germline V gives CDR1 GTSNPN, CDR2 SVGIG (reference sequence). Unmatched junction bases numbered 5, after V lost 3 bases and J lost 2 bases. The CDR3 length is 14 residues. CDR3 in DNA: TGTGCCTGGAGGGGGGACAGGGTCGCCTACGAGCAGTACTTC. This codes for CAWRGDRVAYEQYF.